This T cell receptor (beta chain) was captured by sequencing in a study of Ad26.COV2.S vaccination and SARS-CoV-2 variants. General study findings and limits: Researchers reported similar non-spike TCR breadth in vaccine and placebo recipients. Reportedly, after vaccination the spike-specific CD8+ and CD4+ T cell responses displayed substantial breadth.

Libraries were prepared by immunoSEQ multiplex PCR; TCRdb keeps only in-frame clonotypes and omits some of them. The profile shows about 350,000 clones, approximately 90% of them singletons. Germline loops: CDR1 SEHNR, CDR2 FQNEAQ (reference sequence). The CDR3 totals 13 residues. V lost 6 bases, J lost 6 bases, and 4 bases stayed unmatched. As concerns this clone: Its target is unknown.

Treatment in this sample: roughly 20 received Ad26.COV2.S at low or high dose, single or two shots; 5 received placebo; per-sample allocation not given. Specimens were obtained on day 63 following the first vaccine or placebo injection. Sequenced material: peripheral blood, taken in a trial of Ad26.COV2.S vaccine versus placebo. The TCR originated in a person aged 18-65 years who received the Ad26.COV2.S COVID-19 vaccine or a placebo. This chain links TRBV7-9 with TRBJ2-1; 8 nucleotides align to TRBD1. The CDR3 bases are TGTGCCAGCAGATTCCAGGGGGCCAATGAGCAGTTCTTC. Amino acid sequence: CASRFQGANEQFF.